Shown below are 8 T cell receptor beta chains from a single sample sequenced in a study of blood T cell repertoires in COVID-19. Clones were sequenced by immunoSEQ multiplex PCR, and TCRdb holds only the in-frame ones, with some missing. The sample holds some 240,000 clones, roughly 88% seen once. Sequencing input: PBMCs or T cells enriched from blood (not recorded which). Source of these receptors: a woman in her thirties or forties who had been exposed to COVID-19.

The rearrangement links TRBV11-2 to TRBJ2-1; D is perhaps TRBD2 (6 bases). Germline CDR1 is SGHAT and CDR2 is FQNNGV. There are 17 residues in the CDR3. Trimming left V 1 base short and J 0 bases short, with 13 bases between. In DNA, the CDR3 is TGTGCCAGCAGCTTAGGAACATCTAGCGTCTCCTACAATGAGCAGTTCTTC. It translates to CASSLGTSSVSYNEQFF. Full variable domain (outside the CDR3, taken from reference TRBV11-2 and TRBJ2-1): EAGVAQSPRYKIIEKRQSVAFWCNPISGHATLYWYQQILGQGPKLLIQFQNNGVVDDSQLPKDRFSAERLKGVDSTLKIQPAKLEDSAVYLCASSLGTSSVSYNEQFFGPGTRLTVL.

CDR3 coding DNA: TGTGCCAGCAGCTTAGTTAGCTCTAGCGGGAGGAGAAATGAGCAGTTCTTC. It translates to CASSLVSSSGRRNEQFF. The chain uses TRBV7-9 and TRBJ2-1; the match to TRBD2 covers 11 bases. The V and J ends lost 1 base and 7 bases, in that order; junction bases with no gene match: 9. The CDR3 totals 17 residues. Germline V lookup: CDR1 SEHNR, CDR2 FQNEAQ (reference sequence).

V usage is TRBV7-2 and J usage is TRBJ1-2; TRBD1 aligns across 8 bases. Germline values: CDR1 SGHTA, CDR2 FQGNSA. The CDR3 length is 15 residues. After removal of 3 bases from V and 1 base from J, the junction contained 4 bases not matched to a gene. This CDR3 reads CASSFGTGGNYGYTF. The CDR3 DNA sequence: TGTGCCAGCAGCTTTGGAACAGGGGGTAACTATGGCTACACCTTC.

The J gene is TRBJ2-1, the V gene TRBV7-8, with D perhaps TRBD2 (6 bases). V gave up 7 bases and J gave up 9 bases, with 22 bases separating them. Germline V gene sequence: CDR1 SGHVS, CDR2 FQNEAQ. This CDR3 has 15 residues. The CDR3 nucleotides read TGTGCCAGCATCCATAGCGGAAACCCTTCCGGTGAGCAGTTCTTC. As protein: CASIHSGNPSGEQFF.

This clone showed up just a few times. The chain combines TRBV5-4 with TRBJ2-1; 8 positions agree with TRBD2. The CDR3 has 15 residues. The germline gives CDR1 SGHNT, CDR2 YYREEE (reference sequence). V dropped 1 base and J dropped 7; count of bases not matched to a gene: 7. CDR3 region: CASSLIRAGVNEQFF. In DNA, the CDR3 is TGTGCCAGCAGCTTGATTAGAGCGGGGGTAAATGAGCAGTTCTTC.

The V and J genes are TRBV29-1 and TRBJ2-7, with D possibly being TRBD2 (5 bases). Per germline, CDR1 SQVTM and CDR2 ANQGSEA. V was pared by 4 bases and J by 4 bases, with 17 bases between. CDR3 length equals 14 residues. The CDR3 sequence is CSVGDSGLGYEQYF. CDR3 nucleotide sequence: TGCAGCGTTGGGGATTCGGGATTGGGTTACGAGCAGTACTTC.

The chain carries TRBV18 and TRBJ2-3, with 10 bases fitting TRBD2. This CDR3 region has 16 residues. Germline assignment: CDR1 KGHSH and CDR2 LQKENI. The V and J ends lost 5 bases and 7 bases, in that order; junction bases with no gene match: 12. The CDR3 is CASSSWTSGYGYTQYF. The DNA for the CDR3 is TGTGCCAGCTCATCCTGGACTAGCGGTTATGGGTATACGCAGTATTTT. The variable domain in full, completed from reference TRBV18 and TRBJ2-3, reads NAGVMQNPRHLVRRRGQEARLRCSPMKGHSHVYWYRQLPEEGLKFMVYLQKENIIDESGMPKERFSAEFPKEGPSILRIQQVVRGDSAAYFCASSSWTSGYGYTQYFGPGTRLTVL.

The J gene is TRBJ2-1, the V gene TRBV10-1; the D is unclear. The CDR3 is 16 amino acids. The ends were cut back, 10 bases at V and 0 bases at J, with 19 bases in the middle. CDR1 and CDR2 from the germline V gene are WNHNN and SYGVQD (reference sequence). CDR3 in DNA: TGCGCCATCCCCCCGAAACAGACATACTCCTACAATGAGCAGTTCTTC. This encodes CAIPPKQTYSYNEQFF.